The clone carrying this T cell receptor (beta chain) came up a few times. No antigen is known for it. The cDNA was synthesized by 5'RACE incorporating 10-nucleotide random UMIs. TCRdb called the 5' RACE reads again in MiXCR, with one record for every CDR3 protein. The sample lists over 55,000 distinct CDR3 sequences, under 3% occurring once. The data were taken from a study of neurological immune-mediated disorders. Points from the study as a whole: The greatest degree of TCR clonal expansion was observed in HTLV-1-associated myelopathy, with the lowest in multiple sclerosis, below that of healthy controls. With the multiple sclerosis repertoire cluster, none of the clinical or MRI features showed an association. None of the CDR3 amino acid sequences found in expanded clones was shared across subjects. This suggests that the TCR-beta repertoires were private in all groups.

Sequencing input: PBMCs. The sequence derives from a man between 45 and 60 years old with multiple sclerosis.

The CDR3 region is CASSPPRAYNEQFF. In nucleotides, the CDR3 is TGCGCCAGCAGTCCGCCCCGTGCCTACAATGAGCAGTTCTTC. The rearrangement uses TRBV5-1 and TRBJ2-1, with D unclear. Germline V gene sequence: CDR1 SGHRS, CDR2 YFSETQ. This CDR3 is 14 amino acids long. With 5 bases removed from V and 2 bases from J, the gap between germline ends came to 11 bases.